The T cell receptor beta chain described here comes from a study of OX40 agonist ivuxolimab in advanced cancers. About the study: One hepatocellular carcinoma and two cutaneous melanoma patients partially responded.

Trimming removed 6 bases from V and 1 base from J, with 13 bases in between. This CDR3 spans 15 amino acids. Using immunoSEQ multiplex PCR, the repertoire was profiled, and TCRdb retains in-frame clones only, with some absent. This repertoire shows roughly 25,000 clones, approximately 85% found once; its top ten account for around 50%. As to this clone: The antigen is undetermined.

Study-level results: Compared with CD4+, CD8+ T cells on average had more expanded clones.

This specimen consisted of CD4+ or CD8+ T cells sorted from blood, obtained in a trial of the OX40 agonist ivuxolimab. V and J are TRBV23-1 and TRBJ1-5; no definite D call. TRBV23-1 is flagged as an ORF with uncertain function. The TCR was taken from an adult with an advanced solid tumor such as melanoma, head and neck, liver or kidney cancer. The CDR3 nucleotides are TGCGCCAGCAGCCAAGACGTGGGCAGCAATCAGCCCCAGCATTTT. It yields the protein CASSQDVGSNQPQHF.